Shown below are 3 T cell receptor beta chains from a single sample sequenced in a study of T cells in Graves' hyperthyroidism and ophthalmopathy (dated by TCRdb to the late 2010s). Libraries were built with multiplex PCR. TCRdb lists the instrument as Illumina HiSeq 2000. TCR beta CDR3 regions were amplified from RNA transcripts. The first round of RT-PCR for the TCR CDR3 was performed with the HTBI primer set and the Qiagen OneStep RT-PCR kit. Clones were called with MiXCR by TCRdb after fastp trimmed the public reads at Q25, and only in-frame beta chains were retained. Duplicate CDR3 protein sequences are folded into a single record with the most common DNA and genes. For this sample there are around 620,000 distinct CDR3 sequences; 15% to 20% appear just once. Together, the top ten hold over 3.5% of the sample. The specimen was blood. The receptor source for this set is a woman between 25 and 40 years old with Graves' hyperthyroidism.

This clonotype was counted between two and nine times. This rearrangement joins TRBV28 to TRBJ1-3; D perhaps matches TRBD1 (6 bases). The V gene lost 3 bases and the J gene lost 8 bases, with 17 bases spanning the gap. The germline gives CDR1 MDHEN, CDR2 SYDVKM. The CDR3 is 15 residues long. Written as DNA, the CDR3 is TGTGCCAGCAGTTTCCAAGACAGGCTCCTATACACCATATATTTT. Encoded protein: CASSFQDRLLYTIYF.

Here the CDR3 reads CASSRLARETQYF. The CDR3, as DNA: TGTGCCAGCAGCCGCCTAGCCAGGGAGACCCAGTACTTC. The chain has TRBV4-2 and TRBJ2-5, with D maybe TRBD2 (5 bases). The V and J ends lost 4 bases and 5 bases respectively, with 11 bases between them. Per the germline V gene, CDR1 is LGHNA and CDR2 is YNFKEQ. The CDR3 has 13 residues.

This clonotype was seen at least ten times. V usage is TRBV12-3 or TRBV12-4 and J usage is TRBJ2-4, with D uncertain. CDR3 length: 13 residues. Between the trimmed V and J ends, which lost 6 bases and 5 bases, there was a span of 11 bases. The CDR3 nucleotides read TGTGCCAGCAGCCGCAGAGAGGAAAACATTCAGTACTTC. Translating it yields CASSRREENIQYF.